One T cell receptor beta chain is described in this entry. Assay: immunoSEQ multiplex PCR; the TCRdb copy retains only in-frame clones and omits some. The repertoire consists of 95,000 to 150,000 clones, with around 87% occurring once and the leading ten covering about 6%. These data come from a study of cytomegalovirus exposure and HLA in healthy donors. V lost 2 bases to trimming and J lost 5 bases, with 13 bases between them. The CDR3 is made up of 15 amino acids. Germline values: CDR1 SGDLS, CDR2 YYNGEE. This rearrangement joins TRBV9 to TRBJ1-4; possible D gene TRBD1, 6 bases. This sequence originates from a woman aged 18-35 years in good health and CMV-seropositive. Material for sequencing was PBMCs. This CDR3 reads CASSVSGGGNEKLFF. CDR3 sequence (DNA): TGTGCCAGCAGCGTGAGCGGGGGCGGGAATGAAAAACTGTTTTTT.